The rows below give T cell receptor beta chains drawn from one sample of a study of monozygotic twins with inflammatory bowel disease. From the 5' RACE reads, TCRdb lists one entry per CDR3 protein and no DNA. Its listing shows around 410,000 distinct CDR3 sequences. Sequences were obtained from blood. The source of these receptors is a human donor with ulcerative colitis or Crohn's disease, or a healthy co-twin of an affected twin (not recorded which). The CDR3 runs from the conserved cysteine through the conserved F or W. Each record gives: V gene, J gene, CDR3 protein.

V: TRBV7-2; J: TRBJ1-1; CDR3: CASSFGTRGNTEAFF
V: TRBV29-1; J: TRBJ1-2; CDR3: CSVEGGRGGYTF
V: TRBV14; J: TRBJ1-2; CDR3: CASSHSSAVVNTF
V: TRBV24-1; J: TRBJ2-3; CDR3: CGGEGAIRTDTQYF
V: TRBV28; J: TRBJ2-7; CDR3: CASSFSRYEQYF
V: TRBV3-1; J: TRBJ2-1; CDR3: CASSQVTSGGINEQFF
V: TRBV10-1; J: TRBJ1-1; CDR3: CASSDPKTGYTEAFF
V: TRBV5-1; J: TRBJ2-1; CDR3: CASGFGKGYNEQFF
V: TRBV4-3; J: TRBJ1-2; CDR3: CASSPTFRGLSVYGYTF
V: TRBV7-9; J: TRBJ2-1; CDR3: CASSSERAGSYNEQFF
V: TRBV12-3/TRBV12-4; J: TRBJ1-6; CDR3: CASSFMGGGHNSPLHF
V: TRBV11-1; J: TRBJ1-1; CDR3: CASSLGPQGIGTEAFF
V: TRBV6-2/TRBV6-3; J: TRBJ2-3; CDR3: CASSWSGGGTDTQYF